This T cell receptor (beta chain) was obtained from a study of blood T cells in healthy people across ages. This clonotype came up many times. Its antigen is unknown. It was ten milliliters of peripheral blood that were drawn from each donor. The authors ran a second PCR of roughly 7 to 11 cycles using a sample-barcoded 5' primer and a J-beta primer mix. TCRdb redid the calling of the 5' RACE reads with MiXCR, one entry per CDR3 protein. Of fewer than 800,000 distinct CDR3 sequences in the sample, around a fifth were seen once. J was trimmed by 7 bases and V by 2 bases; bases with no gene match: 7. The CDR3 covers 15 residues. Germline-derived CDR1 and CDR2 are DFQATT and SNEGSKA (reference sequence). Regarding the study as a whole: Long-lived donors exceeded aged donors in naive CD4+ cells and diversity.

This receptor was taken from a man between 65 and 79 years old in good health. This rearrangement joins TRBV20-1 to TRBJ2-1; TRBD1 matches at 11 bases. Input material: blood. The DNA of the CDR3 is TGCAGTGCTAGAAACCGGGACAGGGGGGATAATGAGCAGTTCTTC. Translated, it gives CSARNRDRGDNEQFF.